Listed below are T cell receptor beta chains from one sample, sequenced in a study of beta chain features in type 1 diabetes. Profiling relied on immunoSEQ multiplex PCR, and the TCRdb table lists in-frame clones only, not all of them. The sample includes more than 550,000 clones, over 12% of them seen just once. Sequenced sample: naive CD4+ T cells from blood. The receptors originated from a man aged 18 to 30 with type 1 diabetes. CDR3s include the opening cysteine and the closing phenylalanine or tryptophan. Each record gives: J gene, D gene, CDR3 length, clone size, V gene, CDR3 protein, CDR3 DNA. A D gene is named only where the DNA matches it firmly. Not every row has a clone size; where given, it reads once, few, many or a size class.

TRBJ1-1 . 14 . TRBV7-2 CASRTGTQDTEAFF TGTGCCAGCAGGACCGGGACCCAGGACACTGAAGCTTTCTTT
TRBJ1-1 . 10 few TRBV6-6 CASADTEAFF TGTGCCAGCGCCGACACTGAAGCTTTCTTT
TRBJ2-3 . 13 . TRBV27 CASRGGNTDTQYF TGTGCCTCCCGAGGGGGGAACACAGATACGCAGTATTTT
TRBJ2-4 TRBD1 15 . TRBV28 CASSPGTAAKNIQYF TGTGCCAGCAGTCCGGGGACAGCGGCCAAAAACATTCAGTACTTC
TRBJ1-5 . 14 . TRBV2 CASSEGFSNQPQHF TGTGCCAGCAGTGAAGGCTTTAGCAATCAGCCCCAGCATTTT
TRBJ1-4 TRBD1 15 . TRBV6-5 CASSYSGTGAEKLFF TGTGCCAGCAGTTACTCCGGGACAGGGGCTGAAAAACTGTTTTTT
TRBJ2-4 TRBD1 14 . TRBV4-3 CASSRLQGANIQYF TGCGCCAGCAGCCGGCTCCAGGGGGCCAACATTCAGTACTTC
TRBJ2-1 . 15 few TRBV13 CASSAGRSSYNEQFF TGTGCCAGCAGTGCGGGCCGAAGCTCCTACAATGAGCAGTTCTTC
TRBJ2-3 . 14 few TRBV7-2 CASSLVGDGDTQYF TGTGCCAGCAGCTTAGTAGGGGATGGAGATACGCAGTATTTT
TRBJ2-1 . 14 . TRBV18 CASSPRQGDGEQFF TGTGCCAGCTCACCCAGGCAGGGAGACGGTGAGCAGTTCTTC
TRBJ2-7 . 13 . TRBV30 CAWSAYRRGEQYF TGTGCCTGGAGCGCGTACAGGAGGGGCGAGCAGTACTTC
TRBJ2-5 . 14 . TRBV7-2 CASSLGRGGETQYF TGTGCCAGCAGCTTAGGCAGGGGTGGTGAGACCCAGTACTTC
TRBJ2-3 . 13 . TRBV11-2 CASSLPRRPTQYF TGTGCCAGCAGCCTCCCCCGACGGCCAACGCAGTATTTT
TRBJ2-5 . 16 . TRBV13 CASSARKGGYQETQYF TGTGCCAGCAGCGCAAGGAAGGGGGGGTACCAAGAGACCCAGTACTTC
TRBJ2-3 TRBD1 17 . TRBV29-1 CSVEDRDRGLSTDTQYF TGCAGCGTTGAAGATCGGGACAGGGGGTTGAGCACAGATACGCAGTATTTT
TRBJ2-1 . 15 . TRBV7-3 CASSLSLTLEDEQFF TGTGCCAGCAGCTTAAGCCTTACCCTCGAAGATGAGCAGTTCTTC
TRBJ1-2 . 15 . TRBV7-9 CASSERTVSNYGYTF TGTGCCAGCAGCGAGCGGACAGTTTCTAACTATGGCTACACCTTC
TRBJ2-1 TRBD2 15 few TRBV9 CASSVAWTSDNEQFF TGTGCCAGCAGCGTTGCCTGGACTAGCGACAATGAGCAGTTCTTC
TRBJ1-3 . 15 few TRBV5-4 CASSLAYGAGNTIYF TGTGCCAGCAGCTTGGCCTATGGGGCTGGAAACACCATATATTTT
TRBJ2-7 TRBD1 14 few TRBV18 CASSPVGQGYEQYF TGTGCCAGCTCACCGGTGGGACAGGGGTACGAGCAGTACTTC
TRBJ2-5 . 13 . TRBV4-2 CASSSPVTETQYF TGTGCCAGCAGTAGCCCGGTAACAGAGACCCAGTACTTC
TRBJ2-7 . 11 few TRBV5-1 CASSQEYEQYF TGCGCCAGCAGTCAGGAGTACGAGCAGTACTTC
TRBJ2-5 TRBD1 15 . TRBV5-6 CASSLTGAQGETQYF TGTGCCAGCAGCCTGACAGGGGCCCAAGGGGAGACCCAGTACTTC
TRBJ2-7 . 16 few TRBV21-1 CASSKGAGNCPYEQYF TGTGCCAGCAGCAAAGGGGCAGGGAATTGTCCCTACGAGCAGTACTTC
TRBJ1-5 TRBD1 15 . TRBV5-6 CASSLGTGGNQPQHF TGTGCCAGCAGCTTGGGGACAGGGGGAAATCAGCCCCAGCATTTT
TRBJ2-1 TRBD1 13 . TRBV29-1 CSVGDRSYNEQFF TGCAGCGTAGGGGACAGGAGCTACAATGAGCAGTTCTTC
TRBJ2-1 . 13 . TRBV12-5 CASGSGVWDEQFF TGTGCTAGTGGTTCGGGGGTGTGGGATGAGCAGTTCTTC
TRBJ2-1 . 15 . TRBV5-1 CASSVIGSRNNEQFF TGCGCCAGCAGCGTGATAGGGTCTCGGAACAATGAGCAGTTCTTC
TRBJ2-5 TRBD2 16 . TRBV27 CASSTQRTSGLETQYF TGTGCCAGCAGTACACAACGGACTAGCGGGCTCGAAACCCAGTACTTC
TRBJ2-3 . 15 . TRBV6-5 CASSYPGRGLDTQYF TGTGCCAGCAGTTACCCAGGGAGGGGGCTAGATACGCAGTATTTT
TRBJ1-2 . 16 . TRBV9 CASSRGPSDPGYGYTF TGTGCCAGCAGTCGGGGGCCGTCCGACCCGGGCTATGGCTACACCTTC
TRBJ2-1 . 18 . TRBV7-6 CASSLGYRRRSSYNEQFF TGTGCCAGCAGCTTAGGCTACCGACGGAGAAGCTCCTACAATGAGCAGTTCTTC
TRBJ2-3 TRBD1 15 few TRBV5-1 CASSLQGAGTDTQYF TGCGCCAGCAGCTTGCAGGGGGCCGGCACAGATACGCAGTATTTT
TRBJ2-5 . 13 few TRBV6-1 CASSPGIRETQYF TGTGCCAGCTCCCCCGGGATCCGGGAGACCCAGTACTTC
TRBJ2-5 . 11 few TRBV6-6 CASSFSETQYF TGTGCCAGCAGTTTTTCAGAGACCCAGTACTTC
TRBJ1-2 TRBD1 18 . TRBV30 CAWSVRRGTGEVLRGYTF TGTGCCTGGAGTGTACGTCGAGGGACAGGGGAAGTACTTCGTGGCTACACCTTC
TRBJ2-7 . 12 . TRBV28 CASSSLGYEQYF TGTGCCAGCAGTTCCCTAGGGTACGAGCAGTACTTC
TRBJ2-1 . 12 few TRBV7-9 CASSFGYNEQFF TGTGCCAGCAGCTTCGGTTACAATGAGCAGTTCTTC
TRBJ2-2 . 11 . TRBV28 CATRHTGELFF TGTGCCACCAGACACACCGGGGAGCTGTTTTTT
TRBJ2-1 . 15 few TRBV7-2 CASSLAGVTYNEQFF TGTGCCAGCAGCTTAGCGGGGGTTACTTACAATGAGCAGTTCTTC
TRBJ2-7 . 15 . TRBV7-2 CASSLAAVPSYEQYF TGTGCCAGCAGCTTAGCGGCCGTGCCCTCCTACGAGCAGTACTTC
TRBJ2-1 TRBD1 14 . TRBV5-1 CATKTGGTNNEQFF TGCGCCACTAAGACAGGGGGCACGAACAATGAGCAGTTCTTC
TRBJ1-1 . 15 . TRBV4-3 CASSQDVAVNTEAFF TGCGCCAGCAGCCAAGACGTAGCAGTGAACACTGAAGCTTTCTTT
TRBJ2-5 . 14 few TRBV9 CASSAGRPEETQYF TGTGCCAGCAGCGCTGGACGGCCCGAAGAGACCCAGTACTTC
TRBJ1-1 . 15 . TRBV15 CATSRDFGRGAEAFF TGTGCCACCAGCAGAGATTTTGGCAGGGGTGCTGAAGCTTTCTTT
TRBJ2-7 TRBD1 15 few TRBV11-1 CASSFGQGPSYEQYF TGTGCCAGCAGCTTCGGACAGGGACCCTCCTACGAGCAGTACTTC
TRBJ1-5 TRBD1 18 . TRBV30 CAWSGDRAVISSNQPQHF TGTGCCTGGAGTGGGGACAGGGCGGTAATAAGTAGCAATCAGCCCCAGCATTTT
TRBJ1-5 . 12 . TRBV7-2 CASSPGRQPQHF TGTGCCAGCAGCCCTGGCCGTCAGCCCCAGCATTTT
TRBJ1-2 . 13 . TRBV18 CASSPFGDYGYTF TGTGCCAGCTCACCCTTCGGAGACTATGGCTACACCTTC
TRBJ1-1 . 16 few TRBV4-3 CASSQDSGGRNTEAFF TGCGCCAGCAGCCAAGATTCTGGGGGCAGGAACACTGAAGCTTTCTTT
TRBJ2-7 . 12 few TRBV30 CAWSTTSYEQYF TGTGCCTGGAGTACCACTTCCTACGAGCAGTACTTC
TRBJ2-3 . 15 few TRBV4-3 CASSQGTRLTDTQYF TGCGCCAGCAGCCAAGGGACGCGACTTACAGATACGCAGTATTTT
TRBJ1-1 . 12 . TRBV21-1 CASSRQNTEAFF TGTGCCAGCAGTAGACAGAACACTGAAGCTTTCTTT
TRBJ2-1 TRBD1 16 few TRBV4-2 CASSQGTGGVLSEQFF TGTGCCAGCAGCCAAGGGACAGGGGGTGTATTGTCTGAGCAGTTCTTC
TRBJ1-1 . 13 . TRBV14 CASRWGMNTEAFF TGTGCCAGCAGGTGGGGAATGAACACTGAAGCTTTCTTT
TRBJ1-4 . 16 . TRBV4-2 CASSQDWTTTNEKLFF TGTGCCAGCAGCCAAGATTGGACGACAACTAATGAAAAACTGTTTTTT
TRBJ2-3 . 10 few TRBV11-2 CANGGDTQYF TGTGCCAACGGCGGAGATACGCAGTATTTT
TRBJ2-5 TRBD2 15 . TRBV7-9 CASSIMTSGQETQYF TGTGCCAGCAGCATAATGACTAGCGGACAAGAGACCCAGTACTTC